Reported below is one T cell receptor (beta chain). This sample was taken from a study of blood T cell repertoires in COVID-19. Turning to the study itself: There were acute and convalescent COVID-19 samples, and they came from the United States, Italy and Spain.

Sequencing used immunoSEQ multiplex PCR; TCRdb keeps in-frame clones, though not all of them. The sample comprises a few hundred thousand clones, 70% to 90% of which are singletons, and roughly 1.9% rests with the top ten. Residents of about two dozen US areas, aged roughly 18 to 89 years, made up the participants. Germline loops: CDR1 MNHEY, CDR2 SVGAGI. This CDR3 has 13 residues. Trimming took 8 bases from V and 8 from J; bases not matched to a gene: 9. The chain recombines TRBV6-5 with TRBJ1-2, with TRBD1 matching over 9 bases. Sequenced input: PBMCs or T cells enriched from blood (not recorded which). The receptor was derived from a woman in her forties who had recovered from COVID-19. CDR3 amino acids: CASWDRVREGYTF. CDR3 nucleotides: TGTGCCAGCTGGGACAGGGTTCGGGAAGGCTACACCTTC.